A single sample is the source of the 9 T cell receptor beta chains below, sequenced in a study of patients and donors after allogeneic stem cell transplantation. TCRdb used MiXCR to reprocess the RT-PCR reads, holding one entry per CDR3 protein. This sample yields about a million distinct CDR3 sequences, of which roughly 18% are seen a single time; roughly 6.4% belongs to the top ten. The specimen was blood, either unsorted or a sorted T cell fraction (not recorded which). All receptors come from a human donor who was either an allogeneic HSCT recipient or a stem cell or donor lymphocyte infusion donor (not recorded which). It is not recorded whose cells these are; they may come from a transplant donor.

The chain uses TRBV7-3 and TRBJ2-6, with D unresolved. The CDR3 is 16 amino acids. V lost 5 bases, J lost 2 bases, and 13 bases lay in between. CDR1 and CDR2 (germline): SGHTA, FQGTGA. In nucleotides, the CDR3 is TGTGCCAGCAGCCCGCTAGGAGTAACTGGGGCCAACGTCCTGACTTTC. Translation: CASSPLGVTGANVLTF.

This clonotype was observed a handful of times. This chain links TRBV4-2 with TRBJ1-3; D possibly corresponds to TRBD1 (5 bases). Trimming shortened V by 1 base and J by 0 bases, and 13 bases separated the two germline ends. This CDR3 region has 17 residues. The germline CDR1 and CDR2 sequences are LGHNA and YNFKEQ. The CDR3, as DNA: TGTGCCAGCAGCCAAGGACAGAGAAAAAGCTCTGGAAACACCATATATTTT. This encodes CASSQGQRKSSGNTIYF.

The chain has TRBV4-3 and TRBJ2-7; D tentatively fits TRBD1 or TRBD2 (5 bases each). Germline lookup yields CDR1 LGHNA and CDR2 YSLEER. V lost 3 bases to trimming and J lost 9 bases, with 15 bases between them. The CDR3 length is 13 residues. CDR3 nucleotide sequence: TGCGCCAGCAGCCACCGACTGAGGGGTTGGCAGTACTTC. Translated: CASSHRLRGWQYF.

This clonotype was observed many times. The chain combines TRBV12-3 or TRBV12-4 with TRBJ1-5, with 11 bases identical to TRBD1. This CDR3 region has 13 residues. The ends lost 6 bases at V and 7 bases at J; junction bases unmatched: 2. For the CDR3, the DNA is TGTGCCAGCAGGGGGACAGGGGGACAGCCCCAGCATTTT. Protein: CASRGTGGQPQHF.

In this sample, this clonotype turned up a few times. Here the CDR3 reads CAWSYETRYYGYTF. DNA for the CDR3: TGTGCCTGGAGTTATGAGACACGTTACTATGGCTACACCTTC. The chain combines TRBV30 with TRBJ1-2; the D is unclear. Germline V lookup: CDR1 GTSNPN, CDR2 SVGIG (reference sequence). The CDR3 extends over 14 amino acids. Between the trimmed V and J ends, which lost 2 bases and 3 bases, there was a span of 13 bases.

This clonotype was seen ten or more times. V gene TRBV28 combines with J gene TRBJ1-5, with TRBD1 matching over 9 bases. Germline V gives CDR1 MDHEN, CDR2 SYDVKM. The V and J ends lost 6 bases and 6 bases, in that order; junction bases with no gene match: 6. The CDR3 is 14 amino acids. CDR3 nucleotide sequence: TGTGCCAGCAGGGGACAGGGCGGGGCTCAGCCCCAGCATTTT. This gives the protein CASRGQGGAQPQHF.

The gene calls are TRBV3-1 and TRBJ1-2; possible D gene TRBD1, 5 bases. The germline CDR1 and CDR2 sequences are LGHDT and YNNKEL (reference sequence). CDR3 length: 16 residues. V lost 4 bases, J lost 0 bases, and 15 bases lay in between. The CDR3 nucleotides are TGTGCCAGCAGCCGAGGGGAAGAAGACCCTAACTATGGCTACACCTTC. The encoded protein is CASSRGEEDPNYGYTF.

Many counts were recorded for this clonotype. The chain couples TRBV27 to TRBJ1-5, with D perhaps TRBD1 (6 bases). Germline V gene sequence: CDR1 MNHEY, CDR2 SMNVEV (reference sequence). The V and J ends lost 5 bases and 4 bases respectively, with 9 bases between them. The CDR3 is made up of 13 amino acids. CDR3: CASSTQGNQPQHF. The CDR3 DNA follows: TGTGCCAGCAGTACGCAGGGGAATCAGCCCCAGCATTTT.

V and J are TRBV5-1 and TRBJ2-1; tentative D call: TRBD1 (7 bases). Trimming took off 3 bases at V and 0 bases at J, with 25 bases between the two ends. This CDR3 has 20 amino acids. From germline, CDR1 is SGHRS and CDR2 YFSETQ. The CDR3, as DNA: TGCGCCAGCAGCTCGGCCTTTGGACAGGATAACGGGAGCTCCTACAATGAGCAGTTCTTC. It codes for CASSSAFGQDNGSSYNEQFF.